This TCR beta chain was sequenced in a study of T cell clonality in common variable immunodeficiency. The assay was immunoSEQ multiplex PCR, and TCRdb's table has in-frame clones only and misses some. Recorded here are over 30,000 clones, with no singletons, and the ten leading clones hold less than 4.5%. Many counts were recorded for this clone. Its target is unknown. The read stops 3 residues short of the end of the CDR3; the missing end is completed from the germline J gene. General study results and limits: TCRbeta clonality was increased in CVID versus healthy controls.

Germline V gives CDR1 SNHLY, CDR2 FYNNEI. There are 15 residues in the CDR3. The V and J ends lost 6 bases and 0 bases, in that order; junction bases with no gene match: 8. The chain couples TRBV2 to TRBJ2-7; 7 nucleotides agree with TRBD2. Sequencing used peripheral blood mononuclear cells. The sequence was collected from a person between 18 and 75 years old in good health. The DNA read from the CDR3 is TGTGCCAGCAGGAAAGCGGGATCTTACTCCTACGAG. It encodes CASRKAGSYSYE. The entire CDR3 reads CASRKAGSYSYEQYF.